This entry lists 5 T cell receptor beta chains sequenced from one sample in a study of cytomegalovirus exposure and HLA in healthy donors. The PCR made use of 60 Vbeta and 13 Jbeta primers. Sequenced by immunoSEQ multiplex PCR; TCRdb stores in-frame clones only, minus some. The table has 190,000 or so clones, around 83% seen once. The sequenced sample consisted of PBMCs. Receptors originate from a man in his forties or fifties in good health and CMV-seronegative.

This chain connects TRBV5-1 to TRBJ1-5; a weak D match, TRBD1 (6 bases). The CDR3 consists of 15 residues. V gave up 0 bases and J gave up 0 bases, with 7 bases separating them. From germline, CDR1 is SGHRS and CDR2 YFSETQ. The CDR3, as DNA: TGCGCCAGCAGCTTGGGGGACAATAGCAATCAGCCCCAGCATTTT. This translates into CASSLGDNSNQPQHF.

This CDR3 is CASRSRTSTDIQYF. The CDR3 nucleotides are TGTGCCAGCAGGAGTCGGACTAGCACAGACATTCAGTACTTC. The rearrangement joins TRBV7-2 to TRBJ2-4; 8 bases line up with TRBD2. The CDR3 runs to 14 residues. Germline loops: CDR1 SGHTA, CDR2 FQGNSA. With V trimmed by 6 bases and J by 8 bases, 9 bases remained unmatched. Full variable domain (remainder filled in from reference TRBV7-2 and TRBJ2-4): GAGVSQSPSNKVTEKGKDVELRCDPISGHTALYWYRQSLGQGLEFLIYFQGNSAPDKSGLPSDRFSAERTGGSVSTLTIQRTQQEDSAVYLCASRSRTSTDIQYFGAGTRLSVL.

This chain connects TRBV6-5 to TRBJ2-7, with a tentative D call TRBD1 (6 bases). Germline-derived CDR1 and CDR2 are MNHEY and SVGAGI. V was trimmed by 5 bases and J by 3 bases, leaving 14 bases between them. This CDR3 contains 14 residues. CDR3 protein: CASSRQRGFYEQYF. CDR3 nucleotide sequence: TGTGCCAGCAGTAGACAAAGGGGGTTCTACGAGCAGTACTTC.

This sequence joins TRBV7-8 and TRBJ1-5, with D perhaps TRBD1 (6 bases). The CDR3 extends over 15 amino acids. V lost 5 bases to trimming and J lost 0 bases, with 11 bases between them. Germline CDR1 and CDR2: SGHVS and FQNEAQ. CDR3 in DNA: TGTGCCAGCAGCAACCAGGGGATTAGCAATCAGCCCCAGCATTTT. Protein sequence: CASSNQGISNQPQHF.

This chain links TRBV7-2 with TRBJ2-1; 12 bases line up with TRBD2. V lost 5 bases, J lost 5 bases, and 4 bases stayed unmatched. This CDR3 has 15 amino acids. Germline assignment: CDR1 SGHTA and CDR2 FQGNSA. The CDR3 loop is CASSTGLAGHNEQFF. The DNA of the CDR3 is TGTGCCAGCAGCACTGGACTAGCGGGGCACAATGAGCAGTTCTTC.